One sample yielded the 26 T cell receptor beta chains listed below, sequenced in a study of CD8 T cells in Susac syndrome. It was with random hexamers that about 0.45 to 1 ug RNA was reverse transcribed. TCRdb reprocessed the immunoSEQ multiplex PCR reads with MiXCR, giving one entry per CDR3 protein. Among more than 65,000 distinct CDR3 sequences, more than 85% were seen once, and the ten largest hold roughly 0.25%. The sample comprised CD8+ T cells from PBMCs. These receptors were collected from a human donor in good health.

The rearrangement joins TRBV5-4 to TRBJ2-3; perhaps TRBD2 as D (6 bases). Germline V gene sequence: CDR1 SGHNT, CDR2 YYREEE (reference sequence). With 2 bases removed from V and 5 bases from J, the gap between germline ends came to 12 bases. The CDR3 is made up of 14 amino acids. The CDR3 DNA is TGTGCCAGCAGCTTTCCTAGCGAATTAGATACGCAGTATTTT. It yields the protein CASSFPSELDTQYF.

The V and J genes are TRBV15 and TRBJ2-2, with TRBD1 identical over 7 bases. CDR3 length equals 15 residues. Germline CDR1 reads LNHNV; CDR2 reads YYDKDF (reference sequence). V was clipped by 2 bases and J by 4 bases; unmatched bases: 4. The CDR3 DNA sequence: TGTGCCACCAGCAGAATTACAGGGGTCACCGGGGAGCTGTTTTTT. Amino acids: CATSRITGVTGELFF. The whole variable domain, remainder taken from reference TRBV15 and TRBJ2-2, is DAMVIQNPRYQVTQFGKPVTLSCSQTLNHNVMYWYQQKSSQAPKLLFHYYDKDFNNEADTPDNFQSRRPNTSFCFLDIRSPGLGDTAMYLCATSRITGVTGELFFGEGSRLTVL.

This chain joins TRBV29-1 and TRBJ1-4; D might be TRBD1 (5 bases). Germline values: CDR1 SQVTM, CDR2 ANQGSEA. The CDR3 spans 14 residues. The germline V and J ends were trimmed by 2 bases and 5 bases, with 12 bases remaining between them. In nucleotides, the CDR3 is TGCAGCGTTGAAATCGCAGGGAAAAATGAAAAACTGTTTTTT. Encoded protein: CSVEIAGKNEKLFF.

The J gene is TRBJ2-5, the V gene TRBV5-1; TRBD1 matches 7 bases. V gave up 2 bases and J gave up 0 bases; unmatched junction bases: 13. The CDR3 runs 18 residues. The germline gives CDR1 SGHRS, CDR2 YFSETQ. The CDR3 reads CASSFLRSGQRDQETQYF. In DNA form, the CDR3 reads TGCGCCAGCAGCTTCCTCAGGTCGGGACAGAGGGACCAAGAGACCCAGTACTTC.

This chain connects TRBV7-9 to TRBJ1-1; perhaps TRBD1 as D (5 bases). CDR3 length: 16 residues. Trimming took off 7 bases at V and 3 bases at J, with 21 bases between the two ends. The germline CDR1 and CDR2 sequences are SEHNR and FQNEAQ (reference sequence). The CDR3 sequence is CASNIEGAGWDTEAFF. In DNA form, the CDR3 reads TGTGCCAGCAATATCGAAGGGGCGGGGTGGGACACTGAAGCTTTCTTT.

V and J are TRBV24-1 and TRBJ2-1; perhaps TRBD1 as D (5 bases). Trimming removed 5 bases at V and 5 bases at J, with 9 bases between. Germline CDR1 KGHDR, CDR2 SFDVKD. CDR3 size: 13 residues. The CDR3 DNA sequence: TGTGCCACCAGTGGAGACAGTAACAATGAGCAGTTCTTC. Translation gives CATSGDSNNEQFF.

The chain links TRBV9 to TRBJ2-7; tentatively, D is TRBD1 (6 bases). The CDR3 has 15 amino acids. With 4 bases removed from V and 2 bases from J, the gap between germline ends came to 16 bases. Germline CDR1 reads SGDLS; CDR2 reads YYNGEE. This CDR3 reads CASSPELDSTYEQYF. Here the CDR3 DNA reads TGTGCCAGCAGCCCAGAGCTGGACAGCACCTACGAGCAGTACTTC. The whole variable domain, filled in from reference TRBV9 and TRBJ2-7, reads DSGVTQTPKHLITATGQRVTLRCSPRSGDLSVYWYQQSLDQGLQFLIQYYNGEERAKGNILERFSAQQFPDLHSELNLSSLELGDSALYFCASSPELDSTYEQYFGPGTRLTVT.

This chain links TRBV28 with TRBJ2-7, with 9 bases matching TRBD1. CDR1 is MDHEN, CDR2 SYDVKM, per germline. The V and J ends lost 6 bases and 3 bases, in that order; junction bases with no gene match: 6. The CDR3 spans 14 residues. In DNA, the CDR3 is TGTGCCAGCAGGACCCCGGGACAGGGCTACGAGCAGTACGTC. Its translation: CASRTPGQGYEQYV.

This chain connects TRBV24-1 to TRBJ2-3, with 7 bases that match TRBD1. V lost 7 bases to trimming and J lost 6 bases; unmatched junction nucleotides: 9. The CDR3 runs 14 residues. Germline V gives CDR1 KGHDR, CDR2 SFDVKD. DNA for the CDR3: TGTGCCACCAGAGACGACGACAGGGTCGATACGCAGTATTTT. Its protein is CATRDDDRVDTQYF.

In its sample, this clonotype was seen a few times. The chain links TRBV28 to TRBJ2-5, with 10 bases matching TRBD2. The CDR3 runs to 15 residues. Germline V gives CDR1 MDHEN, CDR2 SYDVKM. The V segment lost 3 bases and the J segment 5 bases; nucleotides outside the gene matches: 6. CDR3 sequence: CASSFVAGGGETQYF. The DNA for the CDR3 is TGTGCCAGCAGTTTCGTAGCGGGGGGCGGGGAGACCCAGTACTTC.

CDR3 sequence: CASSVGVGELFF. CDR3 DNA sequence: TGTGCCAGCAGCGTAGGGGTCGGGGAGCTGTTTTTT. V and J are TRBV9 and TRBJ2-2, with D unresolved. The CDR3 sequence is 12 residues long. Trimming took off 0 bases at V and 7 bases at J, with 4 bases between the two ends. Germline V lookup: CDR1 SGDLS, CDR2 YYNGEE.

The V and J genes are TRBV4-1 and TRBJ1-1; TRBD1 agrees at 7 bases. Trimming at V came to 4 bases and at J to 5 bases, leaving 10 bases not matched to a gene. CDR1 and CDR2 (germline): MGHRA, YSYEKL. This CDR3 has 15 residues. The CDR3 region has the DNA TGCGCCAGCAGCCTTCAGAGGGAGACAGGGACTGAAGCTTTCTTT. As protein: CASSLQRETGTEAFF.

The rearrangement links TRBV6-5 to TRBJ2-5; perhaps TRBD2 as D (5 bases). V lost 6 bases to trimming and J lost 5 bases, with 10 bases between them. CDR3 size: 12 residues. Looked up from germline, CDR1 is MNHEY and CDR2 is SVGAGI. The CDR3 DNA reads TGTGCCAGCAGACCGACGGGGGAGACCCAGTACTTC. This codes for CASRPTGETQYF.

The chain carries TRBV7-3 and TRBJ2-1, with 14 positions matching TRBD2. V was clipped by 5 bases and J by 8 bases; unmatched bases: 5. Germline V gene lookup returns CDR1 SGHTA and CDR2 FQGTGA. This CDR3 has 15 amino acids. This CDR3 reads CASSPGTSGGDEQFF. CDR3 nucleotides: TGTGCCAGCAGCCCAGGGACTAGCGGGGGCGATGAGCAGTTCTTC.

This clonotype was observed a handful of times. The chain links TRBV6-6 to TRBJ2-5; TRBD2 agrees at 7 bases. Germline V lookup: CDR1 MNHNY, CDR2 SVGAGI (reference sequence). Trimming removed 0 bases from V and 0 bases from J; junction bases left unmatched: 1. The CDR3 has 15 amino acids. DNA for the CDR3: TGTGCCAGCAGTTACTCCGGGGGGTACCAAGAGACCCAGTACTTC. It yields the protein CASSYSGGYQETQYF.

V is TRBV4-1 and J is TRBJ1-1; possible D gene TRBD1, 5 bases. Germline CDR1 is MGHRA and CDR2 is YSYEKL. CDR3 size: 16 residues. Trimming shortened V by 2 bases and J by 4 bases, and 17 bases separated the two germline ends. CDR3 DNA: TGCGCCAGCAGCCAAATTTTACCAGGGCTAGGCACTGAAGCTTTCTTT. Its translation: CASSQILPGLGTEAFF.

The V gene is TRBV3-1, the J gene TRBJ2-7, with 8 bases matching TRBD1. V dropped 1 base and J dropped 2; count of bases not matched to a gene: 1. This CDR3 has 14 amino acids. CDR1 is LGHDT, CDR2 YNNKEL, per germline (reference sequence). The CDR3 reads CASSQVQGAYEQYF. The CDR3 bases are TGTGCCAGCAGCCAAGTACAGGGGGCCTACGAGCAGTACTTC.

The V gene is TRBV20-1, the J gene TRBJ1-2; a possible D gene is TRBD1 (6 bases). CDR3 length equals 15 residues. Looked up from germline, CDR1 is DFQATT and CDR2 is SNEGSKA (reference sequence). V lost 2 bases, J lost 7 bases, and 20 bases lay in between. The CDR3 coding sequence is TGCAGTGCTAGATCCACGTCAGGGGTTAGGCCTGGCTACACCTTC. Amino acid sequence: CSARSTSGVRPGYTF.

This clonotype is a singleton in its sample. The chain carries TRBV7-6 and TRBJ1-1, with D hard to call. CDR1 is SGHVS and CDR2 is FNYEAQ in the germline V gene. Trimming cost V 3 bases and J 1 base, with 9 bases left between them. The CDR3 has 14 residues. The CDR3 bases are TGTGCCAGCAGCTTCGAGGACGGGAACACTGAAGCTTTCTTT. Its protein product is CASSFEDGNTEAFF.

This rearrangement joins TRBV6-5 to TRBJ2-2; 7 positions agree with TRBD1. The length of the CDR3 is 13 residues. Trimming took 7 bases from V and 4 from J; bases not matched to a gene: 3. Germline V gives CDR1 MNHEY, CDR2 SVGAGI. The CDR3: CASTTGVTGELFF. The DNA of the CDR3 is TGTGCCAGCACCACAGGGGTCACCGGGGAGCTGTTTTTT.

The rearrangement links TRBV6-2 or TRBV6-3 to TRBJ2-7, with D hard to call. V was cut by 5 bases and J by 1 base, with 9 bases left in between. The V gene's germline CDR1 is MNHEY and CDR2 SVGEGT. This CDR3 has 13 amino acids. The CDR3 region has the DNA TGTGCCAGCAGTACTCCCGGTTCCTACGAGCAGTACGTC. Translated: CASSTPGSYEQYV.

The J gene is TRBJ1-1, the V gene TRBV5-1; a possible D gene is TRBD1 (5 bases). The V end was cut by 2 bases, the J end by 1 base, with 6 bases between. Germline CDR1 reads SGHRS; CDR2 reads YFSETQ. There are 13 residues in the CDR3. The DNA of the CDR3 is TGCGCCAGCAGCTTTGGACAGAACACTGAAGCTTTCTTT. Translated: CASSFGQNTEAFF.

In its sample, this clonotype was seen once. The chain couples TRBV27 to TRBJ2-3; TRBD2 aligns across 11 bases. The V segment lost 3 bases and the J segment 2 bases; nucleotides outside the gene matches: 4. The CDR3 is made up of 16 amino acids. CDR1 MNHEY and CDR2 SMNVEV come from the germline V gene (reference sequence). This CDR3 reads CASSLLAGGNTDTQYF. DNA for the CDR3: TGTGCCAGCAGTTTGTTAGCGGGGGGGAACACAGATACGCAGTATTTT.

The rearrangement joins TRBV6-5 to TRBJ1-2, with 8 bases aligning to TRBD1. Trimming cost V 4 bases and J 8 bases; bases outside gene matches: 9. CDR1 and CDR2 from the germline V gene are MNHEY and SVGAGI. This CDR3 contains 14 residues. This chain's CDR3 is CASSSLDREDGYTF. CDR3 coding DNA: TGTGCCAGCAGTTCCTTGGACAGGGAAGACGGCTACACCTTC.

This clonotype appeared a single time. The rearrangement uses TRBV19 and TRBJ2-6, with a tentative D call TRBD1 (5 bases). Germline V lookup: CDR1 LNHDA, CDR2 SQIVND (reference sequence). V was pared by 3 bases and J by 0 bases, with 9 bases between. This CDR3 contains 16 residues. Here the CDR3 DNA reads TGTGCCAGTAGTATTACAGGCCTCTCTGGGGCCAACGTCCTGACTTTC. It specifies CASSITGLSGANVLTF.

This clonotype was picked up one time. The chain is built from TRBV30 and TRBJ1-4; no definite D call. Germline V gene sequence: CDR1 GTSNPN, CDR2 SVGIG (reference sequence). The CDR3 spans 11 residues. V lost 0 bases and J lost 7, with 3 bases in between. The CDR3 region has the DNA TGTGCCTGGAGTGTCGCTGAAAAACTGTTTTTT. Its translation: CAWSVAEKLFF.